The 22 T cell receptor beta chains below were found in one sample sequenced in a study of OX40 agonist ivuxolimab in advanced cancers. Clones were read by immunoSEQ multiplex PCR, and TCRdb kept only the in-frame ones, dropping some. The sample yields about 97,000 clones, 70% to 90% seen once. The sample here was CD4+ or CD8+ T cells sorted from blood, taken in a trial of the OX40 agonist ivuxolimab. Every receptor here comes from an adult with an advanced solid tumor such as melanoma, head and neck, liver or kidney cancer.

This clone was detected once. The chain employs TRBV11-1 and TRBJ2-2, with D perhaps TRBD2 (6 bases). The V end lost 2 bases, the J end lost 6 bases, and 10 bases lay between the germline ends. Germline CDR1 reads SGHAT; CDR2 reads FQDESV (reference sequence). The CDR3 spans 14 residues. The CDR3 spells CASSLQGGAGELFF. The CDR3 DNA sequence: TGTGCCAGCAGCTTACAGGGCGGGGCCGGGGAGCTGTTTTTT.

The chain combines TRBV19 with TRBJ2-1, with TRBD2 matching 10 bases. The CDR3 totals 15 residues. The junction had 5 bases not matched to a gene; V was cut back by 6 bases and J by 3 bases. Per germline, CDR1 LNHDA and CDR2 SQIVND (reference sequence). The DNA for the CDR3 is TGTGCCAGTAGCCGTACTAGCGGGGACTACAATGAGCAGTTCTTC. It codes for CASSRTSGDYNEQFF. Using reference TRBV19 and TRBJ2-1 for the parts outside the CDR3, the full variable domain is DGGITQSPKYLFRKEGQNVTLSCEQNLNHDAMYWYRQDPGQGLRLIYYSQIVNDFQKGDIAEGYSVSREKKESFPLTVTSAQKNPTAFYLCASSRTSGDYNEQFFGPGTRLTVL.

This clone was detected only a few times. The chain carries TRBV30 and TRBJ1-1, with D possibly matching TRBD1 (5 bases). V lost 3 bases to trimming and J lost 5 bases, with 10 bases between them. This CDR3 has 12 amino acids. Germline CDR1 is GTSNPN and CDR2 is SVGIG (reference sequence). The CDR3, as DNA: TGTGCCTGGAGGAGGGGAGGGACTGAAGCTTTCTTT. It translates to CAWRRGGTEAFF.

The chain uses TRBV27 and TRBJ1-2; 10 bases are a match to TRBD1. Germline CDR1 reads MNHEY; CDR2 reads SMNVEV (reference sequence). The V segment lost 6 bases and the J segment 6 bases; nucleotides outside the gene matches: 7. This CDR3 contains 14 residues. The CDR3 DNA follows: TGTGCCAGCAGCCCACTAGGGACAGGGGATGGCTACACCTTC. This encodes CASSPLGTGDGYTF.

This clone came up once. The same CDR3 arises from other DNA sequences in this sample as well. The chain combines TRBV15 with TRBJ2-4; 7 nucleotides match TRBD1. Germline CDR1 is LNHNV and CDR2 is YYDKDF (reference sequence). V lost 1 base and J lost 0; bases outside the gene matches: 0. The CDR3 spans 15 residues. CDR3 in DNA: TGTGCCACCAGCAGAGGGGACAGAGCCAAAAACATTCAGTACTTC. As protein: CATSRGDRAKNIQYF.

The gene calls are TRBV5-1 and TRBJ1-2, with D possibly TRBD1 on 6 matching bases. The CDR3 is made up of 14 amino acids. Trimming took off 4 bases at V and 2 bases at J, with 12 bases between the two ends. The germline gives CDR1 SGHRS, CDR2 YFSETQ. CDR3 region: CASSDGTGNYGYTF. The CDR3 DNA follows: TGCGCCAGCAGCGACGGAACAGGGAACTATGGCTACACCTTC.

This chain connects TRBV15 to TRBJ2-1; D is unclear. The V gene lost 4 bases and the J gene lost 15 bases, with 16 bases spanning the gap. The CDR3 is 12 amino acids. CDR1 and CDR2 (germline): LNHNV, YYDKDF (reference sequence). CDR3 protein: CATSTPPGNPFF. The CDR3 region has the DNA TGTGCCACCAGCACCCCCCCGGGTAATCCGTTCTTC.

V and J are TRBV19 and TRBJ1-4; TRBD1 agrees at 7 bases. V lost 9 bases, J lost 5 bases, and 12 bases stayed unmatched. CDR1 is LNHDA, CDR2 SQIVND, per germline (reference sequence). The CDR3 runs 15 residues. CDR3 bases: TGTGCCAGCTCAAACAGGGGCTTCTCCAATGAAAAACTGTTTTTT. Amino acids: CASSNRGFSNEKLFF.

The chain couples TRBV5-1 to TRBJ1-2; the D is unclear. The CDR3 has 16 amino acids. V was cut by 0 bases and J by 0 bases, with 12 bases left in between. Germline assignment: CDR1 SGHRS and CDR2 YFSETQ. CDR3 coding DNA: TGCGCCAGCAGCTTGGCCTTGGCCGCCCCTAACTATGGCTACACCTTC. As protein: CASSLALAAPNYGYTF.

The chain joins TRBV7-2 to TRBJ2-7; TRBD2 is a possible D gene (5 bases). The CDR3 totals 12 residues. Germline loops: CDR1 SGHTA, CDR2 FQGNSA. The V gene lost 5 bases and the J gene lost 6 bases, with 11 bases spanning the gap. The CDR3 nucleotides read TGTGCCAGCAGCCGCCCACTAGGCGAGCAGTACTTC. Encoded protein: CASSRPLGEQYF.

This chain joins TRBV28 and TRBJ1-2; D remains ambiguous. In germline, CDR1 is MDHEN, CDR2 SYDVKM. The V and J ends lost 3 bases and 8 bases respectively, with 7 bases between them. This CDR3 is built from 11 residues. The CDR3 bases are TGTGCCAGCAGTTTTTTGGGAGGCTACACCTTC. Protein product: CASSFLGGYTF.

The V call is TRBV9, the J call TRBJ2-1; the D is unclear. The CDR3 has 13 amino acids. V lost 3 bases, J lost 9 bases, and 13 bases lay in between. CDR1 and CDR2 (germline): SGDLS, YYNGEE. CDR3 region: CASSGHTSGEQFF. The CDR3 coding sequence is TGTGCCAGCAGCGGACACACCTCCGGTGAGCAGTTCTTC.

The rearrangement uses TRBV15 and TRBJ2-1; D perhaps matches TRBD2 (6 bases). Germline V lookup: CDR1 LNHNV, CDR2 YYDKDF (reference sequence). The CDR3 contains 13 residues. Trimming pared 5 bases from V and 13 bases from J, leaving 18 bases between. This CDR3 reads CATSSNLAGFQFF. Here the CDR3 DNA reads TGTGCCACCAGCTCTAATCTGGCGGGGTTTCAGTTCTTC.

The chain links TRBV20-1 to TRBJ1-2; D call uncertain. CDR1 is DFQATT and CDR2 is SNEGSKA in the germline V gene (reference sequence). Deletions cut 1 base from V and 8 bases from J, with 5 bases between. The CDR3 has 10 residues. The CDR3 DNA is TGCAGTGCTAGAGTCGGCGGCTACACCTTC. It specifies CSARVGGYTF.

The chain joins TRBV7-9 to TRBJ1-4; no definite D call. The CDR3 spans 13 residues. V lost 4 bases and J 8 bases, leaving 11 bases between the germline ends. Germline values: CDR1 SEHNR, CDR2 FQNEAQ (reference sequence). In nucleotides, the CDR3 is TGTGCCAGCAGCTACGGTAAAGAGGAAAAACTGTTTTTT. Protein sequence: CASSYGKEEKLFF.

The chain joins TRBV6-5 to TRBJ1-2; D not certain. Germline-derived CDR1 and CDR2 are MNHEY and SVGAGI. CDR3 length: 13 residues. Trimming shortened V by 0 bases and J by 8 bases, and 10 bases separated the two germline ends. CDR3 DNA: TGTGCCAGCAGTTACTCCCAAACGATCGGCTACACCTTC. This codes for CASSYSQTIGYTF.

V usage is TRBV29-1 and J usage is TRBJ2-3; maybe TRBD2 (5 bases). In germline, CDR1 is SQVTM, CDR2 ANQGSEA. Deletions cut 7 bases from V and 5 bases from J, with 19 bases between. CDR3 length equals 14 residues. CDR3 nucleotide sequence: TGCAGCGCTACCCTTAACGGACGGGGAGATACGCAGTATTTT. Its translation is CSATLNGRGDTQYF.

The rearrangement joins TRBV28 to TRBJ1-6; D gene uncertain. V lost 4 bases and J lost 13, with 11 bases in between. This CDR3 is 12 amino acids long. The germline CDR1 and CDR2 sequences are MDHEN and SYDVKM. Here the CDR3 reads CASSSLGTPLHF. In nucleotides, the CDR3 is TGTGCCAGCAGTTCCCTGGGTACGCCCCTCCACTTT.

V usage is TRBV5-1 and J usage is TRBJ1-3, with a tentative D call TRBD1 (5 bases). V lost 0 bases, J lost 0 bases, and 7 bases lay in between. The CDR3 covers 15 residues. Germline CDR1 is SGHRS and CDR2 is YFSETQ. The CDR3 DNA sequence: TGCGCCAGCAGCTTGGGGGACCTCTCTGGAAACACCATATATTTT. This translates into CASSLGDLSGNTIYF.

The chain has TRBV5-1 and TRBJ2-2; the D gene could be TRBD1 or TRBD2 (6 bases each). Trimming took 0 bases from V and 4 from J, leaving 10 bases between them. Germline V gene data show CDR1 as SGHRS and CDR2 as YFSETQ. This CDR3 spans 15 amino acids. The CDR3 DNA reads TGCGCCAGCAGCTTGGCAGGGGAGGCCACCGGGGAGCTGTTTTTT. Translating it yields CASSLAGEATGELFF.

CDR3 DNA: TGCAGCGTTGCTCAGGGTAGGAATCAGCCCCAGCATTTT. It is translated as CSVAQGRNQPQHF. V usage is TRBV29-1 and J usage is TRBJ1-5, with D tentatively TRBD1 (5 bases). The CDR3 is 13 residues long. Germline V gene data show CDR1 as SQVTM and CDR2 as ANQGSEA. Trimming cost V 4 bases and J 4 bases, with 11 bases left between them.

This clone was recorded only once. The chain employs TRBV6-1 and TRBJ2-5; D tentatively reads TRBD1 or TRBD2 (5 bases each). Deletions cut 1 base from V and 5 bases from J, with 11 bases between. The V gene's germline CDR1 is MNHNS and CDR2 SASEGT. The CDR3 totals 14 residues. For the CDR3, the DNA is TGTGCCAGCAGTGAAGTTAGGGGAGCGGAGACCCAGTACTTC. It codes for CASSEVRGAETQYF.